What follows are 21 T cell receptor beta chains derived from one specimen sequenced in a study of shared clonotypes between healthy human individuals. Data came from immunoSEQ multiplex PCR; TCRdb stores just in-frame clones and leaves some out. The repertoire includes approximately 530,000 clones, around 96% of them detected once, and 0.05% to 0.07% sits in the top ten. Material for sequencing was naive CD4+ T cells sorted from blood. The subset denotes: CD45RA+ positively selected. Source of these receptors: a woman aged 25-40 years in good health.

The rearrangement uses TRBV29-1 and TRBJ2-5, with TRBD2 matching 7 bases. J lost 1 base, V lost 4 bases, and 12 bases had no gene match. There are 16 residues in the CDR3. Per the germline V gene, CDR1 is SQVTM and CDR2 is ANQGSEA. The DNA for the CDR3 is TGCAGCGTTGGAGGGACCATGCGGGAGAGCCAAGAGACCCAGTACTTC. Its protein is CSVGGTMRESQETQYF.

The V and J genes are TRBV28 and TRBJ1-5; D not certain. This CDR3 comprises 14 residues. Germline lookup yields CDR1 MDHEN and CDR2 SYDVKM. Trimming cost V 1 base and J 7 bases, with 11 bases left between them. DNA for the CDR3: TGTGCCAGCAGTTTATATTCCGAGGACCAGCCCCAGCATTTT. This translates into CASSLYSEDQPQHF.

The chain combines TRBV28 with TRBJ1-2; D gene uncertain. Germline loops: CDR1 MDHEN, CDR2 SYDVKM. V was cut by 6 bases and J by 2 bases, with 7 bases left in between. This CDR3 contains 12 residues. The CDR3 spells CASRRLNYGYTF. In DNA, the CDR3 is TGTGCCAGCAGAAGATTGAACTATGGCTACACCTTC.

This chain joins TRBV27 and TRBJ2-7, with D possibly being TRBD2 (6 bases). Trimming took off 0 bases at V and 3 bases at J, with 12 bases between the two ends. Germline V gene data show CDR1 as MNHEY and CDR2 as SMNVEV (reference sequence). The CDR3 length is 15 residues. Here the CDR3 DNA reads TGTGCCAGCAGTTTATCTCCGGGACTTGTCTACGAGCAGTACTTC. Its protein product is CASSLSPGLVYEQYF.

The V gene is TRBV6-5, the J gene TRBJ2-7, with 8 bases fitting TRBD2. V lost 0 bases to trimming and J lost 2 bases; unmatched junction nucleotides: 6. Germline CDR1 MNHEY, CDR2 SVGAGI. The CDR3 is made up of 16 amino acids. CDR3 nucleotide sequence: TGTGCCAGCAGTTACTCTCTTGCGGGAGGAGCCTACGAGCAGTACTTC. This codes for CASSYSLAGGAYEQYF.

Here the CDR3 DNA reads TGCGCCAGCAGCTTCCTGGGGGATGCTCGGCCTGGGAAACTGTTTTTT. Protein sequence: CASSFLGDARPGKLFF. The rearrangement joins TRBV5-1 to TRBJ1-4; possible D gene TRBD1, 5 bases. This CDR3 comprises 16 residues. Trimming cost V 2 bases and J 11 bases, with 22 bases left between them. Germline values: CDR1 SGHRS, CDR2 YFSETQ. Full variable domain (remainder filled in from reference TRBV5-1 and TRBJ1-4): KAGVTQTPRYLIKTRGQQVTLSCSPISGHRSVSWYQQTPGQGLQFLFEYFSETQRNKGNFPGRFSGRQFSNSRSEMNVSTLELGDSALYLCASSFLGDARPGKLFFGSGTQLSVL.

The chain joins TRBV5-1 to TRBJ2-7; TRBD2 might be the D (6 bases). Deletions cut 0 bases from V and 0 bases from J, with 10 bases between. This CDR3 is built from 15 residues. Germline loops: CDR1 SGHRS, CDR2 YFSETQ. CDR3 sequence (DNA): TGCGCCAGCAGCTTGGCAGCGGGCGACTCCTACGAGCAGTACTTC. Its translation is CASSLAAGDSYEQYF.

The chain combines TRBV6-1 with TRBJ1-5; D unclear. The CDR3 sequence is 12 residues long. The V gene lost 8 bases and the J gene lost 7 bases, with 12 bases spanning the gap. Germline CDR1 MNHNS, CDR2 SASEGT. CDR3 DNA: TGTGCCAGCTTCGGGGTAGAACAGCCCCAGCATTTT. It specifies CASFGVEQPQHF.

The rearrangement joins TRBV28 to TRBJ2-3; tentatively, D is TRBD1 (6 bases). From germline, CDR1 is MDHEN and CDR2 SYDVKM. V was shortened by 6 bases and J by 1 base, with 8 bases between the two germline ends. This CDR3 is built from 13 residues. The CDR3 protein is CASRGAGTDTQYF. CDR3 DNA: TGTGCCAGCAGGGGGGCTGGCACAGATACGCAGTATTTT.

CDR3 sequence (DNA): TGTGCCAGCAGTTTATTTCAGAATTCACCCCTCCACTTT. Translated: CASSLFQNSPLHF. V usage is TRBV27 and J usage is TRBJ1-6, with D unclear. V lost 1 base to trimming and J lost 7 bases, with 5 bases between them. Per germline, CDR1 MNHEY and CDR2 SMNVEV (reference sequence). The CDR3 loop spans 13 amino acids.

The chain is built from TRBV2 and TRBJ2-7; 8 bases match TRBD1. The junction had 14 bases not matched to a gene; V was cut back by 4 bases and J by 3 bases. Germline V gene sequence: CDR1 SNHLY, CDR2 FYNNEI. CDR3 size: 17 residues. As DNA, the CDR3 is TGTGCCAGCAGTGCACTCTTAACCAGACAGGGGAACTACGAGCAGTACTTC. Translation gives CASSALLTRQGNYEQYF.

V gene TRBV5-1 combines with J gene TRBJ1-2; no clear D. V was pared by 0 bases and J by 8 bases, with 14 bases between. The V gene's germline CDR1 is SGHRS and CDR2 YFSETQ. CDR3 length: 14 amino acids. DNA for the CDR3: TGCGCCAGCAGCTTGGCACAGCCGATGGGAGGCTACACCTTC. Translation gives CASSLAQPMGGYTF.

The chain couples TRBV7-8 to TRBJ1-5; TRBD1 might be the D (6 bases). The CDR3 extends over 16 amino acids. The ends were cut back, 3 bases at V and 0 bases at J, with 12 bases in the middle. Germline loops: CDR1 SGHVS, CDR2 FQNEAQ. This CDR3 is CASSLTGAYSNQPQHF. CDR3 DNA: TGTGCCAGCAGCTTGACAGGAGCTTATAGCAATCAGCCCCAGCATTTT.

As for this clone: Distinct nucleotide sequences in the sample also encode this CDR3. This chain links TRBV11-2 with TRBJ2-7; the D is unclear. Germline CDR1 is SGHAT and CDR2 is FQNNGV. V lost 4 bases, J lost 2 bases, and 12 bases lay in between. The CDR3 sequence is 14 residues long. CDR3 in amino acids: CASSSRTGAYEQYF. The CDR3 DNA sequence: TGTGCCAGCAGCTCACGGACGGGTGCCTACGAGCAGTACTTC. Full variable domain (outside the CDR3, taken from reference TRBV11-2 and TRBJ2-7): EAGVAQSPRYKIIEKRQSVAFWCNPISGHATLYWYQQILGQGPKLLIQFQNNGVVDDSQLPKDRFSAERLKGVDSTLKIQPAKLEDSAVYLCASSSRTGAYEQYFGPGTRLTVT.

The CDR3 DNA sequence: TGCAGCGTTGCGATAGGGCAGGACTATGGCTACACCTTC. It encodes CSVAIGQDYGYTF. The genes are TRBV29-1 and TRBJ1-2; D is uncertain. Germline V gene data show CDR1 as SQVTM and CDR2 as ANQGSEA. V lost 4 bases and J lost 3, with 12 bases in between. The CDR3 consists of 13 residues.

The chain joins TRBV2 to TRBJ1-5; D is undetermined. Looked up from germline, CDR1 is SNHLY and CDR2 is FYNNEI. V shed 1 base and J shed 2 bases, with 6 bases lying between them. The CDR3 spans 14 residues. The DNA for the CDR3 is TGTGCCAGCAGTGAAGGGTCGGGCAATCAGCCCCAGCATTTT. Translation: CASSEGSGNQPQHF.

This clone has only one observation. This chain connects TRBV13 to TRBJ2-7, with 8 bases aligning to TRBD2. Germline V lookup: CDR1 PRHDT, CDR2 FYEKMQ (reference sequence). The ends lost 4 bases at V and 3 bases at J; junction bases unmatched: 2. The CDR3 totals 13 residues. The CDR3 here is CASSSGTSYEQYF. CDR3 bases: TGTGCCAGCAGCTCCGGGACTAGCTACGAGCAGTACTTC.

This clone was observed a single time. This chain joins TRBV5-1 and TRBJ2-5; the match to TRBD2 covers 8 bases. J lost 5 bases, V lost 3 bases, and 6 bases had no gene match. The length of the CDR3 is 14 residues. In germline, CDR1 is SGHRS, CDR2 YFSETQ. CDR3: CASSWGLVSETQYF. The CDR3, as DNA: TGCGCCAGCAGCTGGGGACTAGTTTCCGAGACCCAGTACTTC. Full variable domain (missing parts from reference TRBV5-1 and TRBJ2-5): KAGVTQTPRYLIKTRGQQVTLSCSPISGHRSVSWYQQTPGQGLQFLFEYFSETQRNKGNFPGRFSGRQFSNSRSEMNVSTLELGDSALYLCASSWGLVSETQYFGPGTRLLVL.

The chain is built from TRBV5-1 and TRBJ2-1, with 14 bases lining up with TRBD2. CDR1 is SGHRS, CDR2 YFSETQ, per germline. This CDR3 region has 19 residues. The trim removed 3 bases at V and 2 bases at J, leaving 10 bases unmatched. This CDR3 is CASSSTGTSGSRAYNEQFF. As DNA, the CDR3 is TGCGCCAGCAGCTCAACCGGGACTAGCGGGAGTAGGGCCTACAATGAGCAGTTCTTC.

V and J are TRBV10-3 and TRBJ1-3, with D uncertain. Germline V gene sequence: CDR1 ENHRY, CDR2 SYGVKD. The V end lost 4 bases, the J end lost 0 bases, and 13 bases lay between the germline ends. This CDR3 is 16 amino acids long. CDR3 residues: CAISGATSSSGNTIYF. CDR3 sequence (DNA): TGTGCCATCAGTGGAGCCACGTCCAGCTCTGGAAACACCATATATTTT.

This clone was found once. This chain uses TRBV19 with TRBJ2-3, with TRBD2 as a possible D gene (6 bases). The V and J ends lost 5 bases and 8 bases respectively, with 23 bases between them. CDR3 length equals 16 residues. Per the germline V gene, CDR1 is LNHDA and CDR2 is SQIVND (reference sequence). CDR3 sequence (DNA): TGTGCCAGTAGTGCCCCGGGGCTTTCCGACGGGGGTACGCAGTATTTT. This encodes CASSAPGLSDGGTQYF.